The 30 T cell receptor beta chains reported below all come from one sample, sequenced in a study of CD8 T cells in Susac syndrome. Random hexamers were used to reverse transcribe 0.5 to 1 ug of RNA. A single record per CDR3 protein comes from TCRdb applying MiXCR to the immunoSEQ multiplex PCR reads. The sample consists of fewer than 140,000 distinct CDR3 sequences, 94% of them appearing once. The specimen was CD8+ T cells from PBMCs. The receptors were gathered from a human donor with Susac syndrome.

The chain links TRBV29-1 to TRBJ2-3, with no clear D. Germline CDR1 reads SQVTM; CDR2 reads ANQGSEA. Trimming removed 8 bases at V and 13 bases at J, with 16 bases between. CDR3 length: 10 amino acids. The CDR3 sequence: CSTWTDVEYF. CDR3 coding DNA: TGCAGCACCTGGACGGACGTGGAGTATTTT.

The rearrangement joins TRBV4-1 to TRBJ1-6; D is perhaps TRBD1 (5 bases). The CDR3 loop spans 16 amino acids. Germline assignment: CDR1 MGHRA and CDR2 YSYEKL. Deletions cut 1 base from V and 4 bases from J, with 11 bases between. The CDR3 region is CASSQVGAGYNSPLHF. In nucleotides, the CDR3 is TGCGCCAGCAGCCAAGTTGGGGCAGGGTATAATTCACCCCTCCACTTT.

The rearrangement links TRBV29-1 to TRBJ2-2; 7 nucleotides agree with TRBD2. V lost 7 bases, J lost 3 bases, and 5 bases stayed unmatched. CDR1 SQVTM and CDR2 ANQGSEA come from the germline V gene. This CDR3 comprises 13 residues. The CDR3 region is CSGTGGDTGELFF. CDR3 coding DNA: TGCAGCGGGACTGGGGGGGACACCGGGGAGCTGTTTTTT.

J is TRBJ2-7 and V is TRBV3-1; no clear D. The CDR3 length is 15 residues. Germline CDR1 is LGHDT and CDR2 is YNNKEL (reference sequence). Between the trimmed V and J ends, which lost 1 base and 0 bases, there was a span of 10 bases. CDR3 nucleotides: TGTGCCAGCAGCCAAGGGGGTGCGGTCTCCTACGAGCAGTACTTC. This sequence encodes CASSQGGAVSYEQYF.

The J gene is TRBJ1-2, the V gene TRBV5-4; 7 positions agree with TRBD1. The trim removed 4 bases at V and 5 bases at J, leaving 17 bases unmatched. Germline V gene sequence: CDR1 SGHNT, CDR2 YYREEE (reference sequence). CDR3 length: 17 amino acids. CDR3 sequence reads: CASSRLGAGGMDYGYTF. CDR3 sequence (DNA): TGTGCCAGCAGCCGCCTCGGGGCAGGGGGTATGGATTATGGCTACACCTTC.

The rearrangement joins TRBV6-6 to TRBJ2-6; the D is unclear. V was shortened by 7 bases and J by 4 bases, with 14 bases between the two germline ends. The germline gives CDR1 MNHNY, CDR2 SVGAGI (reference sequence). CDR3 length: 15 residues. Here the CDR3 DNA reads TGTGCCAGCACCCATATACCCGCCGGGGCCAACGTCCTGACTTTC. Amino acids: CASTHIPAGANVLTF.

V usage is TRBV11-2 and J usage is TRBJ2-7, with D perhaps being TRBD1 or TRBD2 (5 bases each). Germline V lookup: CDR1 SGHAT, CDR2 FQNNGV. The V end lost 2 bases, the J end lost 3 bases, and 14 bases lay between the germline ends. The CDR3 runs 15 residues. Written as DNA, the CDR3 is TGTGCCAGCAGCTTACGGGCCAGGGAGAACTACGAGCAGTACTTC. This gives the protein CASSLRARENYEQYF.

In its sample, this clonotype was seen once. J is TRBJ2-5 and V is TRBV7-9; unclear D gene. Trimming shortened V by 6 bases and J by 1 base, and 9 bases separated the two germline ends. Germline-derived CDR1 and CDR2 are SEHNR and FQNEAQ (reference sequence). The CDR3 extends over 13 amino acids. In nucleotides, the CDR3 is TGTGCCAGCAGGCAGACACTCCAAGAGACCCAGTACTTC. Translated, it gives CASRQTLQETQYF.

The table lists this clonotype with a count of one. The chain carries TRBV12-3 or TRBV12-4 and TRBJ1-1; the D gene is possibly TRBD1 (6 bases). The CDR3 loop spans 14 amino acids. V shed 1 base and J shed 4 bases, with 10 bases lying between them. The CDR3 DNA is TGTGCCAGCAGTTTAGGTGGGGGCATCACTGAAGCTTTCTTT. Translating it yields CASSLGGGITEAFF.

V gene TRBV20-1 combines with J gene TRBJ2-7, with 10 nucleotides matching TRBD2. The CDR3 has 21 amino acids. Germline values: CDR1 DFQATT, CDR2 SNEGSKA (reference sequence). Trimming at V came to 0 bases and at J to 0 bases, leaving 20 bases not matched to a gene. DNA of the CDR3: TGCAGTGCTAGAGATGGGGTTTGGGTATCTAGCGGGGGTCCCAGCTCCTACGAGCAGTACTTC. It encodes CSARDGVWVSSGGPSSYEQYF.

The chain combines TRBV9 with TRBJ2-1; the D gene could be TRBD1 or TRBD2 (6 bases each). Germline loops: CDR1 SGDLS, CDR2 YYNGEE. The CDR3 consists of 15 residues. Trimming removed 0 bases at V and 7 bases at J, with 14 bases between. Written as DNA, the CDR3 is TGTGCCAGCAGCGTAGGAGGGGGGACACTTAATGAGCAGTTCTTC. Its protein is CASSVGGGTLNEQFF.

The gene calls are TRBV6-6 and TRBJ2-5; D is unresolved. Trimming stripped 6 bases from V and 5 bases from J, with 7 bases between. Germline CDR1 is MNHNY and CDR2 is SVGAGI (reference sequence). CDR3 size: 11 residues. The CDR3: CASRRGETQYF. In DNA form, the CDR3 reads TGTGCCAGCAGACGTGGGGAGACCCAGTACTTC.

The chain has TRBV19 and TRBJ2-1; 7 bases line up with TRBD1. V lost 5 bases to trimming and J lost 7 bases; unmatched junction nucleotides: 2. The CDR3 consists of 12 residues. Germline V gene sequence: CDR1 LNHDA, CDR2 SQIVND (reference sequence). The CDR3 protein is CASSYRGNEQFF. CDR3 bases: TGTGCCAGTAGTTACAGGGGAAATGAGCAGTTCTTC.

The chain couples TRBV5-6 to TRBJ2-1; D gene ambiguous. Trimming removed 1 base at V and 6 bases at J, with 8 bases between. The CDR3 is 13 residues long. Germline loops: CDR1 SGHDT, CDR2 YYEEEE. The CDR3: CASSLSRSNEQFF. DNA of the CDR3: TGTGCCAGCAGCTTGAGTAGAAGCAATGAGCAGTTCTTC. Drawing the rest from reference TRBV5-6 and TRBJ2-1, the complete variable domain is DAGVTQSPTHLIKTRGQQVTLRCSPKSGHDTVSWYQQALGQGPQFIFQYYEEEERQRGNFPDRFSGHQFPNYSSELNVNALLLGDSALYLCASSLSRSNEQFFGPGTRLTVL.

The J gene is TRBJ1-5, the V gene TRBV4-1; possible D gene TRBD1, 5 bases. Trimming left V 3 bases short and J 2 bases short, with 14 bases between. The CDR3 contains 16 residues. Germline V gene data show CDR1 as MGHRA and CDR2 as YSYEKL. Written as DNA, the CDR3 is TGCGCCAGCAGCCAGGCCGGGGGGTCGGGCAATCAGCCCCAGCATTTT. Amino acid sequence: CASSQAGGSGNQPQHF.

The chain employs TRBV15 and TRBJ1-4; 8 bases line up with TRBD1. V shed 4 bases, J shed 5 bases, and the junction held 6 bases outside the gene matches. This CDR3 has 15 amino acids. The germline gives CDR1 LNHNV, CDR2 YYDKDF (reference sequence). CDR3 nucleotide sequence: TGTGCCACCAGCATAGACAGGGGAGTGAATGAAAAACTGTTTTTT. Its protein is CATSIDRGVNEKLFF. Full variable domain (rest looked up from reference TRBV15 and TRBJ1-4): DAMVIQNPRYQVTQFGKPVTLSCSQTLNHNVMYWYQQKSSQAPKLLFHYYDKDFNNEADTPDNFQSRRPNTSFCFLDIRSPGLGDTAMYLCATSIDRGVNEKLFFGSGTQLSVL.

The chain employs TRBV20-1 and TRBJ2-5; no reliable D call. CDR1 and CDR2 from the germline V gene are DFQATT and SNEGSKA (reference sequence). The CDR3 is made up of 15 amino acids. V was cut by 2 bases and J by 0 bases, with 13 bases left in between. Here the CDR3 reads CSARKSRAHQETQYF. CDR3 bases: TGCAGTGCTAGAAAGTCCCGGGCGCACCAAGAGACCCAGTACTTC.

The V call is TRBV9, the J call TRBJ2-1; no firm D call. CDR1 and CDR2 from the germline V gene are SGDLS and YYNGEE. Trimming removed 4 bases from V and 3 bases from J, with 11 bases in between. The CDR3 loop spans 14 amino acids. CDR3 in DNA: TGTGCCAGCAGCCCCCAGGAACGCTACAATGAGCAGTTCTTC. Its protein product is CASSPQERYNEQFF.

This clonotype was counted once. The chain has TRBV29-1 and TRBJ2-7, with D possibly matching TRBD2 (7 bases). The CDR3 has 14 residues. Germline V gene lookup returns CDR1 SQVTM and CDR2 ANQGSEA. V shed 6 bases and J shed 0 bases, with 15 bases lying between them. CDR3 amino acids: CSVRGGARSYEQYF. The CDR3 DNA reads TGCAGCGTGAGGGGGGGGGCCCGCTCCTACGAGCAGTACTTC.

The chain employs TRBV9 and TRBJ2-1, with 15 nucleotides matching TRBD2. The CDR3 length is 14 residues. After removal of 7 bases from V and 9 bases from J, the junction contained 5 bases not matched to a gene. Per the germline V gene, CDR1 is SGDLS and CDR2 is YYNGEE. DNA for the CDR3: TGTGCCAGCGGACTAGCGGGGGGGCTTGGTGAGCAGTTCTTC. The encoded protein is CASGLAGGLGEQFF.

J is TRBJ1-1 and V is TRBV12-3 or TRBV12-4, with a tentative D call TRBD1 (5 bases). The V end lost 7 bases, the J end lost 11 bases, and 14 bases lay between the germline ends. This CDR3 spans 11 amino acids. CDR3 nucleotides: TGTGCCAGCACCTTGGGGGGTTCGGCTTTCTTT. Its translation is CASTLGGSAFF.

The chain carries TRBV11-2 and TRBJ2-7; 8 bases line up with TRBD2. The CDR3 loop spans 17 amino acids. Trimming removed 1 base from V and 9 bases from J; junction bases left unmatched: 17. Germline V CDR1 and CDR2: SGHAT, FQNNGV. The CDR3 nucleotides read TGTGCCAGCAGCTTAGTGTTTGGGACTAGTGACTACGCTGTGCAGTACTTC. Amino acids: CASSLVFGTSDYAVQYF.

The rearrangement links TRBV20-1 to TRBJ2-7; TRBD1 matches at 9 bases. The trim removed 5 bases at V and 0 bases at J, leaving 2 bases unmatched. This CDR3 has 13 amino acids. Germline V gene data show CDR1 as DFQATT and CDR2 as SNEGSKA (reference sequence). Here the CDR3 DNA reads TGCAGTGCTTTGGGACAGGGCTCCTACGAGCAGTACTTC. Encoded protein: CSALGQGSYEQYF.

The J gene is TRBJ2-3, the V gene TRBV3-1; 11 nucleotides align to TRBD2. Germline lookup yields CDR1 LGHDT and CDR2 YNNKEL (reference sequence). CDR3 size: 16 residues. With V trimmed by 0 bases and J by 4 bases, 3 bases remained unmatched. The CDR3: CASSQDELAGADTQYF. DNA for the CDR3: TGTGCCAGCAGCCAAGATGAACTAGCGGGGGCAGATACGCAGTATTTT.

The rearrangement uses TRBV11-1 and TRBJ2-6; tentatively, D is TRBD2 (7 bases). Trimming took off 4 bases at V and 0 bases at J, with 10 bases between the two ends. Germline V gene sequence: CDR1 SGHAT, CDR2 FQDESV (reference sequence). The CDR3 length is 16 residues. The CDR3 sequence: CASSSGGRSGANVLTF. CDR3 nucleotide sequence: TGTGCCAGCAGCTCCGGGGGGCGCTCTGGGGCCAACGTCCTGACTTTC.

This sequence joins TRBV4-3 and TRBJ2-7; D is uncertain. The ends were cut back, 0 bases at V and 0 bases at J, with 6 bases in the middle. Germline CDR1 and CDR2: LGHNA and YSLEER. The CDR3 consists of 14 residues. The CDR3 coding sequence is TGCGCCAGCAGCCAAGACACAGTCTCCTACGAGCAGTACTTC. Translation gives CASSQDTVSYEQYF.

DNA of the CDR3: TGTGCCAGCGCCCCGGGACAGGGGAGTAACACTGAAGCTTTCTTT. Translated: CASAPGQGSNTEAFF. The V and J genes are TRBV9 and TRBJ1-1, with 10 bases fitting TRBD1. The CDR3 has 15 amino acids. V was clipped by 7 bases and J by 2 bases; unmatched bases: 8. Germline CDR1 reads SGDLS; CDR2 reads YYNGEE.

The V call is TRBV5-6, the J call TRBJ2-1; D possibly corresponds to TRBD2 (5 bases). V gave up 6 bases and J gave up 8 bases, with 18 bases separating them. This CDR3 has 14 residues. Looked up from germline, CDR1 is SGHDT and CDR2 is YYEEEE. DNA for the CDR3: TGTGCCAGCACCCCCGAGGGTGTTCCCCATGAGCAGTTCTTC. As protein: CASTPEGVPHEQFF.

This chain uses TRBV12-5 with TRBJ2-3, with 7 bases aligning to TRBD2. Germline CDR1 is LGHNT and CDR2 is FRNRAP. The V gene end was trimmed by 3 bases and the J gene end by 6 bases; junction bases not matched to a gene: 15. The CDR3 spans 17 residues. The CDR3 DNA reads TGTGCTAGTGGTTTTTTCCCCCCGGGACTACAGACGGATACGCAGTATTTT. Translated, it gives CASGFFPPGLQTDTQYF.

The V call is TRBV11-3, the J call TRBJ2-1; TRBD2 is a possible D gene (5 bases). The V end lost 5 bases, the J end lost 0 bases, and 17 bases lay between the germline ends. This CDR3 comprises 17 residues. Germline assignment: CDR1 SGHNT and CDR2 YENEEA. The CDR3 reads CASSLTYRGSSYNEQFF. The DNA of the CDR3 is TGTGCCAGCAGCCTTACTTATCGGGGAAGCTCCTACAATGAGCAGTTCTTC.